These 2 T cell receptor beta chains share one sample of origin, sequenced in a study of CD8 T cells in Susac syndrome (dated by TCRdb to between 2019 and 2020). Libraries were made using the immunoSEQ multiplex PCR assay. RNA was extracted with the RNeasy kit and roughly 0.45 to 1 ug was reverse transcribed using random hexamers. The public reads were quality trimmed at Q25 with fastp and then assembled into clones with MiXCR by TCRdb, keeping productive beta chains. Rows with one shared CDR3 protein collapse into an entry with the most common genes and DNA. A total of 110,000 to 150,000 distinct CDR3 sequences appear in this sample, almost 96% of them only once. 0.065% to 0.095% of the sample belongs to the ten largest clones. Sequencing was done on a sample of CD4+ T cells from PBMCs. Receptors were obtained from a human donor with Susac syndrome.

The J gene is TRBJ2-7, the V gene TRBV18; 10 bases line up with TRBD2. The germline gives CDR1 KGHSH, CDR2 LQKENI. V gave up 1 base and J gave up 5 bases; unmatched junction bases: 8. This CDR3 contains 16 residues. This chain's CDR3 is CASSPLLAGVNNEQYF. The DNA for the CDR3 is TGTGCCAGCTCACCACTCCTAGCGGGAGTAAACAACGAGCAGTACTTC.

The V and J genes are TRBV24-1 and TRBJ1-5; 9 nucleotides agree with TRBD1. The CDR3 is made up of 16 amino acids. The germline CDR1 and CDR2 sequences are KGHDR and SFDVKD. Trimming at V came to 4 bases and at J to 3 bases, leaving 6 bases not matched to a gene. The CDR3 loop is CATSDRDRAPNQPQHF. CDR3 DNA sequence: TGTGCCACCAGTGACCGGGACAGGGCCCCCAATCAGCCCCAGCATTTT.